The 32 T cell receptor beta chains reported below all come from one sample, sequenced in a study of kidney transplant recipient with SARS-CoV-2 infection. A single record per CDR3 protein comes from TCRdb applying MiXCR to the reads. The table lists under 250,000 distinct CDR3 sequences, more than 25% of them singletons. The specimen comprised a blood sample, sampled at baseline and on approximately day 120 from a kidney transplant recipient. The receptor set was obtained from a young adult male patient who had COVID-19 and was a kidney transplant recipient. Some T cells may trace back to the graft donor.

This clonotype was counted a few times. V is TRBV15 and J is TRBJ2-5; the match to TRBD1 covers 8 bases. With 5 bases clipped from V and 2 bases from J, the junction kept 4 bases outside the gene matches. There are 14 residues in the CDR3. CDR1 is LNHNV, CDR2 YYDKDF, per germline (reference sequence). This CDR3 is CATSSGGSQETQYF. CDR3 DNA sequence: TGTGCCACCAGCTCAGGGGGCAGTCAAGAGACCCAGTACTTC.

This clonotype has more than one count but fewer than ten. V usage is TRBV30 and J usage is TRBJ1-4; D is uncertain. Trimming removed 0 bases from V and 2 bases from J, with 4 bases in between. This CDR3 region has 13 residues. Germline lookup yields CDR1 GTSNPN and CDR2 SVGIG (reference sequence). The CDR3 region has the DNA TGTGCCTGGAGTGTTCAGACTAATGAAAAACTGTTTTTT. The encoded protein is CAWSVQTNEKLFF.

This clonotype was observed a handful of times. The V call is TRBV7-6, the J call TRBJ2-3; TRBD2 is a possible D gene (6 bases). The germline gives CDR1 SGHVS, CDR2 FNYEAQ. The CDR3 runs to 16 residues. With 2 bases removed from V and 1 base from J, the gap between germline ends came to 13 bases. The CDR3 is CASSLNGRSRTDTQYF. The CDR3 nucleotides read TGTGCCAGCAGCTTAAATGGGAGGTCCCGCACAGATACGCAGTATTTT.

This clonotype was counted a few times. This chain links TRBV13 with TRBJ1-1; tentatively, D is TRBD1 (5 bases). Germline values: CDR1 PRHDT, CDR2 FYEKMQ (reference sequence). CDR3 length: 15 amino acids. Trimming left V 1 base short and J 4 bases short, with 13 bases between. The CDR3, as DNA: TGTGCCAGCAGCTTAGCGGGGGTGGTGGGCACTGAAGCTTTCTTT. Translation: CASSLAGVVGTEAFF.

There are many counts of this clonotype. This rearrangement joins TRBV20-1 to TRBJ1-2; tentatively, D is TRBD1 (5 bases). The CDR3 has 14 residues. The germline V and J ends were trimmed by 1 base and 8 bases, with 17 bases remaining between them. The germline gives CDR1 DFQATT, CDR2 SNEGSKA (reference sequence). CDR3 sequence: CSARGGPSRGGYTF. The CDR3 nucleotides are TGCAGTGCTAGAGGGGGCCCCTCGAGAGGGGGCTACACCTTC.

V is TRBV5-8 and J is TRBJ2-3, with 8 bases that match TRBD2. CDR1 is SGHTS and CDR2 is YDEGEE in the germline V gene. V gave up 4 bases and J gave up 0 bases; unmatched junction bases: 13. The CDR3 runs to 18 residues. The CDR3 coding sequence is TGTGCCAGCAGCGACGGGAATTGGGCGGGAGGCAGCACAGATACGCAGTATTTT. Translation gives CASSDGNWAGGSTDTQYF. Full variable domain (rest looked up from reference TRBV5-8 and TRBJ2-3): EAGVTQSPTHLIKTRGQQATLRCSPISGHTSVYWYQQALGLGLQFLLWYDEGEERNRGNFPPRFSGRQFPNYSSELNVNALELEDSALYLCASSDGNWAGGSTDTQYFGPGTRLTVL.

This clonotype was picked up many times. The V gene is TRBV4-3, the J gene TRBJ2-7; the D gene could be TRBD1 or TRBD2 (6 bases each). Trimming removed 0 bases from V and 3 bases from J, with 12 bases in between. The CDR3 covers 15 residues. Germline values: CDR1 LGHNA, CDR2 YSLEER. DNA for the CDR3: TGCGCCAGCAGCCAAGATAGTCGGGGGCACTACGAGCAGTACTTC. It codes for CASSQDSRGHYEQYF.

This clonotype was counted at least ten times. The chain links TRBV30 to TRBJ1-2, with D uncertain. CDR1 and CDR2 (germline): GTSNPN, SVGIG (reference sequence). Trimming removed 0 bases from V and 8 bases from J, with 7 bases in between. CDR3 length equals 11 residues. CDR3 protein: CAWSVGGGYTF. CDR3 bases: TGTGCCTGGAGTGTGGGTGGGGGCTACACCTTC.

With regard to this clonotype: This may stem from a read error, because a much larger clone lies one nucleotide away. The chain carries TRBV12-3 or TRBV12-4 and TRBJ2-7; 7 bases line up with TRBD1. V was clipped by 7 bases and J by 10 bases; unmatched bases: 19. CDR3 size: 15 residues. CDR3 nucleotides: TGTGCCAGCAACCAACAGGGGCTACACCAAGAGATCCAGTACTTC. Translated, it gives CASNQQGLHQEIQYF.

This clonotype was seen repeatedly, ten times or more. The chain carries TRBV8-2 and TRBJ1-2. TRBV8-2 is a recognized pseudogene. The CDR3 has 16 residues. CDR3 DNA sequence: TGTGGCAGTTTCAGAAGTGATAGCCGAAAGACCTATGGCTACACCTTC. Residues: CGSFRSDSRKTYGYTF.

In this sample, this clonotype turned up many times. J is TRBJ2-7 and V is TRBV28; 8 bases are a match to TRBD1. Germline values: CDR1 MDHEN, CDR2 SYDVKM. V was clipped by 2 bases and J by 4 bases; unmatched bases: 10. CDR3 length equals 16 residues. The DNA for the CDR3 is TGTGCCAGCAGTTTAGCAGCGGCAGGGGGCGGGTACGAGCAGTACTTC. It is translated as CASSLAAAGGGYEQYF.

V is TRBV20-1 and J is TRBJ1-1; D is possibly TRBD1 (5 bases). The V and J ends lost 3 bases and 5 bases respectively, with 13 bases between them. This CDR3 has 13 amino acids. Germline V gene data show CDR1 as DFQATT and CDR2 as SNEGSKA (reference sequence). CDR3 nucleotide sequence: TGCAGTGCTAGTGTAGGGGCAGAGACTGAAGCTTTCTTT. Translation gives CSASVGAETEAFF.

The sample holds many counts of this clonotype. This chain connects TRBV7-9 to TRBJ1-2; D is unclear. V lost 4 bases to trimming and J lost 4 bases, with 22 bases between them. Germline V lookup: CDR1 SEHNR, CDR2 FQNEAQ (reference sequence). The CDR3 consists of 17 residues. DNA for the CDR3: TGTGCCAGCAGCTGCTTCCTATACCATGGAAAGACCTATGGCTACACCTTC. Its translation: CASSCFLYHGKTYGYTF.

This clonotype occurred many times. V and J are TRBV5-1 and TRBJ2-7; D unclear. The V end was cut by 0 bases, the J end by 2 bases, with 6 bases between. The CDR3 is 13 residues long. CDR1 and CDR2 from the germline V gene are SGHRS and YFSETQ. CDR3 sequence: CASSLAQAYEQYF. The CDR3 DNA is TGCGCCAGCAGCTTGGCCCAGGCCTACGAGCAGTACTTC.

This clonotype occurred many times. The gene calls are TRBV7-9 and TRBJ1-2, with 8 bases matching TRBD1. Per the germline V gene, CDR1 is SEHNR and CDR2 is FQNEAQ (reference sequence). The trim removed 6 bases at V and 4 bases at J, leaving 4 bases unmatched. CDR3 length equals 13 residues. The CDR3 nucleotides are TGTGCCAGCAGACCCGACAGGGGCTATGGCTACACCTTC. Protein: CASRPDRGYGYTF.

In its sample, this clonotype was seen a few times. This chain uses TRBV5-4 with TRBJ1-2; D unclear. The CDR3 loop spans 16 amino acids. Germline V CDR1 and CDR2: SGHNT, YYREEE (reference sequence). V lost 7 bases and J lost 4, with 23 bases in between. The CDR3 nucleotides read TGTGCCAGCCTCCAAGGCGTACCAGGAAAGACCTATGGCTACACCTTC. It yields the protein CASLQGVPGKTYGYTF.

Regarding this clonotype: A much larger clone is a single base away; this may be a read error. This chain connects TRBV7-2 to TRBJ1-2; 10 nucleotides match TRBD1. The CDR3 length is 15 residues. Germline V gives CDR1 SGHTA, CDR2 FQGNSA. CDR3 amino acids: CARSLKTGGGYGYTF. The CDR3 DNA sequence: TGTGCCAGAAGCTTAAAGACAGGGGGCGGGTATGGCTACACCTTC.

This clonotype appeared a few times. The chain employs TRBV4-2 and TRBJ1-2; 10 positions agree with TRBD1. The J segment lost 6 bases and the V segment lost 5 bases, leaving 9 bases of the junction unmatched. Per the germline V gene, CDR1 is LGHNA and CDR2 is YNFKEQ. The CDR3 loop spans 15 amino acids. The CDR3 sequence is CASSIRDRGSDGYTF. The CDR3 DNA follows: TGTGCCAGCAGCATCCGGGACAGGGGCAGCGATGGCTACACCTTC.

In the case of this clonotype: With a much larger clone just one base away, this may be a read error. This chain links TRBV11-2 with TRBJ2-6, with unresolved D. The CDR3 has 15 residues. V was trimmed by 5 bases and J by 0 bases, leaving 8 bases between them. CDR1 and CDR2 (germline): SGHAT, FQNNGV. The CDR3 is CASSPDGSGANVLTF. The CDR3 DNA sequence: TGTGCCAGCAGCCCGGACGGCTCTGGGGCCAACGTCCTGACTTTC.

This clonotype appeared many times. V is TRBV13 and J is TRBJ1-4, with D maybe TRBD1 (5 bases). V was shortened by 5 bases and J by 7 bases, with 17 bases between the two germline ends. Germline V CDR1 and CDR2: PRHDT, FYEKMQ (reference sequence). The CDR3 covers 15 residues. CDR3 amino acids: CASSPEGARGEKLFF. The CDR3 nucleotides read TGTGCCAGCAGCCCCGAAGGGGCCCGGGGTGAAAAACTGTTTTTT.

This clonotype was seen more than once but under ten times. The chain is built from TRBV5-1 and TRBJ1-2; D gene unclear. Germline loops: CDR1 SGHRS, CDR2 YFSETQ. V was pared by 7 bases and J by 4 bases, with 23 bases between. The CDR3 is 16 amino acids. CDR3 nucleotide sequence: TGCGCCAGCGTAAGCGTATCGGTTCGAAAGACCTATGGCTACACCTTC. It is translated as CASVSVSVRKTYGYTF.

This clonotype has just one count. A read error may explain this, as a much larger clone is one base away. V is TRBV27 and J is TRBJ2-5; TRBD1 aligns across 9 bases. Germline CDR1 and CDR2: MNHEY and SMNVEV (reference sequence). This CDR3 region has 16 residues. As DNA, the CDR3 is TGTGCCAGCAGTTCGTTTCGGGACAGGGAGGGGGAGACCCGGTACTTC. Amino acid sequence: CASSSFRDREGETRYF.

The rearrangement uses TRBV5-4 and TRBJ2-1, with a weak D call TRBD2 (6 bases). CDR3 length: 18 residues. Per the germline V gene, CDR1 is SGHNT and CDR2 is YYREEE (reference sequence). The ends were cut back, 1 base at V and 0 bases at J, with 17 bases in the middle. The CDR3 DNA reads TGTGCCAGCAGCTTGACTAGCTTCGTGGGTAGCTCCTACAATGAGCAGTTCTTC. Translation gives CASSLTSFVGSSYNEQFF.

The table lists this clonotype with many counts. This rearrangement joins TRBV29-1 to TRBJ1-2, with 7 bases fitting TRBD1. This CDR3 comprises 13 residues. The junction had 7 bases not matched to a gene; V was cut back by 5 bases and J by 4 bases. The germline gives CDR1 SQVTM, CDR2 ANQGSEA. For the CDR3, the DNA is TGCAGCGTTCACGGGACAGACCCCTATGGCTACACCTTC. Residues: CSVHGTDPYGYTF. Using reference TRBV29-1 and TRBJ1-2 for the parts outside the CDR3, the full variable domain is SAVISQKPSRDICQRGTSLTIQCQVDSQVTMMFWYRQQPGQSLTLIATANQGSEATYESGFVIDKFPISRPNLTFSTLTVSNMSPEDSSIYLCSVHGTDPYGYTFGSGTRLTVV.

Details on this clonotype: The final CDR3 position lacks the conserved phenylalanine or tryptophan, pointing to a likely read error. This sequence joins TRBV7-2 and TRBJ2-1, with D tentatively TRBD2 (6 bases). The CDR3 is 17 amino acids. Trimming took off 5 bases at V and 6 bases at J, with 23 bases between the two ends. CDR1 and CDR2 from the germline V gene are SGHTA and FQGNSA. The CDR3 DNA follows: TGTGCCAGCAGCCTGACGGTAGCGGAAGAGCCCCGCAATGAGCAGTTCTCC. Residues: CASSLTVAEEPRNEQFS.

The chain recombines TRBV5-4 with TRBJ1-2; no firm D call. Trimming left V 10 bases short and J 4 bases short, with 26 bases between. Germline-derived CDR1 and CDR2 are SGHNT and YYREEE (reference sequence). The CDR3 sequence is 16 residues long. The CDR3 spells CAGRKSVPGKTYGYTF. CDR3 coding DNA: TGTGCCGGCCGGAAATCCGTACCAGGAAAGACCTATGGCTACACCTTC.

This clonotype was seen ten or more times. Written as DNA, the CDR3 is TGTGCCAGCCGACTGGTTGGGACTAGCGCATCCTACGAGCAGTACTTC. Translating gives CASRLVGTSASYEQYF. The chain is built from TRBV28 and TRBJ2-7; 10 positions agree with TRBD2. The germline gives CDR1 MDHEN, CDR2 SYDVKM. The J segment lost 1 base and the V segment lost 8 bases, leaving 11 bases of the junction unmatched. The CDR3 spans 16 residues. Together with reference TRBV28 and TRBJ2-7, the CDR3 gives the full variable domain: DVKVTQSSRYLVKRTGEKVFLECVQDMDHENMFWYRQDPGLGLRLIYFSYDVKMKEKGDIPEGYSVSREKKERFSLILESASTNQTSMYLCASRLVGTSASYEQYFGPGTRLTVT.

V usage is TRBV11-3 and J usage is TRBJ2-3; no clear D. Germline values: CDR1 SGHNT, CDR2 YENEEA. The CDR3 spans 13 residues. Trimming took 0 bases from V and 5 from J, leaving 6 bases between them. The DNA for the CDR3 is TGTGCCAGCAGCTTAGATTGGCGAGATACGCAGTATTTT. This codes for CASSLDWRDTQYF.

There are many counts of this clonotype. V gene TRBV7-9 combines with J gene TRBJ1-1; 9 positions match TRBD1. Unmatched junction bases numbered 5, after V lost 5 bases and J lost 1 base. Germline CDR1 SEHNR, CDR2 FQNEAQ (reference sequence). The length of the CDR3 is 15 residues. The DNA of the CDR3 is TGTGCCAGCAGCGGGACAGGGAGTAAGAACACTGAAGCTTTCTTT. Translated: CASSGTGSKNTEAFF.

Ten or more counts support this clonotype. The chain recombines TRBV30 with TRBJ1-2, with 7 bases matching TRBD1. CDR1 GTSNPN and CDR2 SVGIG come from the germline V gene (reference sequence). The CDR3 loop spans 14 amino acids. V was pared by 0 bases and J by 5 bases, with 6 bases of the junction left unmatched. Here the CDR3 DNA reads TGTGCCTGGAGTGTAGGGACAGCCAAGTATGGCTACACCTTC. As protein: CAWSVGTAKYGYTF.

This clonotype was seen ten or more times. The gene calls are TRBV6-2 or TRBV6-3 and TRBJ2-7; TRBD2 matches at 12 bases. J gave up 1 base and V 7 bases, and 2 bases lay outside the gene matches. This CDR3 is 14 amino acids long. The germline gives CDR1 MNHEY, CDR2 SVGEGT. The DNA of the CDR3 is TGTGCCAGCACCGGGACTAGCGGGTCCTACGAGCAGTACTTC. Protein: CASTGTSGSYEQYF.

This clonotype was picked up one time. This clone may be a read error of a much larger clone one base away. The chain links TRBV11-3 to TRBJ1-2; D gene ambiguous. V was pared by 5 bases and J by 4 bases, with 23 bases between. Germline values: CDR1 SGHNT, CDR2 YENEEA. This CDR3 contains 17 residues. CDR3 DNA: TGTGCCAGCAGCCCAGTCCACGATCTCGGAAAGGCCTATGGCTACACCTTC. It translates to CASSPVHDLGKAYGYTF.